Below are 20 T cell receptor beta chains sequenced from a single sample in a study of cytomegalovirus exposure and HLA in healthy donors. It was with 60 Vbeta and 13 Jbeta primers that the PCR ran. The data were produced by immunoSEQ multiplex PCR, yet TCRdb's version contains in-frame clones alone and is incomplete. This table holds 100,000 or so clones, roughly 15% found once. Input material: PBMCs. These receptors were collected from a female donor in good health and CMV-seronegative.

The CDR3 is CSVDVTGQQNTEAFF. The DNA for the CDR3 is TGCAGCGTTGATGTGACGGGACAGCAGAACACTGAAGCTTTCTTT. The chain carries TRBV29-1 and TRBJ1-1, with 7 nucleotides matching TRBD1. V was pared by 3 bases and J by 1 base, with 8 bases of the junction left unmatched. This CDR3 has 15 residues. Germline lookup yields CDR1 SQVTM and CDR2 ANQGSEA.

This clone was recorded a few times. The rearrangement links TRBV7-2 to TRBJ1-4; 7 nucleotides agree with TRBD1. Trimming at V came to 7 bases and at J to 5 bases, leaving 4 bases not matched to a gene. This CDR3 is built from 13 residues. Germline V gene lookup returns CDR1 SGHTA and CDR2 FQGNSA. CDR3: CASNRGINEKLFF. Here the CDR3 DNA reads TGTGCCAGCAACAGGGGCATCAATGAAAAACTGTTTTTT.

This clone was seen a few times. CDR3 sequence reads: CASSLTGRANLNYGYTF. Here the CDR3 DNA reads TGTGCCAGCAGCTTAACGGGGAGGGCAAACCTTAACTATGGCTACACCTTC. The genes are TRBV7-3 and TRBJ1-2; D ambiguous. This CDR3 is built from 17 residues. Germline values: CDR1 SGHTA, CDR2 FQGTGA. V gave up 0 bases and J gave up 1 base, with 15 bases separating them.

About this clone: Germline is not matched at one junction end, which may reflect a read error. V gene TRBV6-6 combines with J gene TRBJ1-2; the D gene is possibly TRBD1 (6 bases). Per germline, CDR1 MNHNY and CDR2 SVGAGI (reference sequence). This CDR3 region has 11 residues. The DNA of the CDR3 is TGTGCCAGCAGTTACAACAGGGCCGGGATCTTC. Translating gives CASSYNRAGIF.

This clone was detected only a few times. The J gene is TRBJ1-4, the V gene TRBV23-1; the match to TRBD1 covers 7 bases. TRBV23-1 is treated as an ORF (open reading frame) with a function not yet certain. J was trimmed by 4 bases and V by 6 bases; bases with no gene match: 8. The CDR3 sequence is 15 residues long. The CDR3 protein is CASRPSWDSNEKLFF. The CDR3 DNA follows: TGCGCCAGCAGACCCTCTTGGGACAGTAATGAAAAACTGTTTTTT.

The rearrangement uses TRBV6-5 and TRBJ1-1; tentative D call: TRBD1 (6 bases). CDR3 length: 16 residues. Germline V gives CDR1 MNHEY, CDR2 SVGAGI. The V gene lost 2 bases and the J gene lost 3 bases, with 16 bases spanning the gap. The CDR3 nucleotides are TGTGCCAGCAGTTACGACCAGGGTCCAGGGGACACTGAAGCTTTCTTT. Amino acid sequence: CASSYDQGPGDTEAFF.

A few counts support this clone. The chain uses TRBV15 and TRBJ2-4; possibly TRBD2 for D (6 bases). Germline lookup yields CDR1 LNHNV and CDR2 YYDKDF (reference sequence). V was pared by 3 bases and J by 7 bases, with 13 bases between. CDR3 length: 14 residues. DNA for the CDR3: TGTGCCACCAGCAGGGTGGGGGGAGGCAACATTCAGTACTTC. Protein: CATSRVGGGNIQYF.

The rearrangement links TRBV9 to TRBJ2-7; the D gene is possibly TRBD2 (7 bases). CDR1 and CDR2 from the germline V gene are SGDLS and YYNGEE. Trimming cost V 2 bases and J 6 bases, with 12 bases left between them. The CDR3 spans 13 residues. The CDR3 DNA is TGTGCCAGCAGCGTGGGGGGGCAGCTCGAGCAGTACTTC. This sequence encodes CASSVGGQLEQYF.

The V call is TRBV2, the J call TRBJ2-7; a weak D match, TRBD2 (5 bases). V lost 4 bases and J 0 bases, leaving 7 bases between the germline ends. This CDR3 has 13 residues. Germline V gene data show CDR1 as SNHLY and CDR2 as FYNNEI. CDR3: CASSVDFSYEQYF. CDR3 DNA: TGTGCCAGCAGTGTGGACTTCTCCTACGAGCAGTACTTC.

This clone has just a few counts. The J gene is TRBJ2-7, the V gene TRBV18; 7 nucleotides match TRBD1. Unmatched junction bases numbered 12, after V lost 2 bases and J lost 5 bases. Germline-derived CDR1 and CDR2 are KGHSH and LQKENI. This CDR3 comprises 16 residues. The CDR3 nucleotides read TGTGCCAGCTCACCATTTACCGGGACAGAAAACCACGAGCAGTACTTC. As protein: CASSPFTGTENHEQYF.

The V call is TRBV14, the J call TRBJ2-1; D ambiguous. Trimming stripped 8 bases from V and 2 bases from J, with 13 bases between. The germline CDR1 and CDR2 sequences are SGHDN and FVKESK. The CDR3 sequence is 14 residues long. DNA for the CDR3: TGTGCCAGCTCTGCCGGTGTTGCCTACAATGAGCAGTTCTTC. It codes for CASSAGVAYNEQFF.

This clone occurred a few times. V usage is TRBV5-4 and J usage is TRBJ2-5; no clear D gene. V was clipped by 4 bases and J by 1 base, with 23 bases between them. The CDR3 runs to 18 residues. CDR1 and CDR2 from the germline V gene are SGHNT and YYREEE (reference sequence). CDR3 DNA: TGTGCCAGCAGCGGCCCTTCTCGACCGACTGATCGCCAAGAGACCCAGTACTTC. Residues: CASSGPSRPTDRQETQYF.

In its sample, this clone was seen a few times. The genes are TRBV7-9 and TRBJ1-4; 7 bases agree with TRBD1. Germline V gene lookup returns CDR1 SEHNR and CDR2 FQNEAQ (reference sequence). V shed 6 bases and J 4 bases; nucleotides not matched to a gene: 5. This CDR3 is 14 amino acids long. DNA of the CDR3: TGTGCCAGCAGGACCGACAGGGTTAATGAAAAACTGTTTTTT. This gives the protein CASRTDRVNEKLFF.

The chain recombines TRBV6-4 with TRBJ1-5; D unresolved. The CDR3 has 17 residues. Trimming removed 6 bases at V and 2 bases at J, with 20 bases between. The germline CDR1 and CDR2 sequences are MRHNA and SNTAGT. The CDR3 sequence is CASRTREVILGNQPQHF. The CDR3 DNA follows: TGTGCCAGCAGGACACGGGAGGTTATTCTCGGCAATCAGCCCCAGCATTTT.

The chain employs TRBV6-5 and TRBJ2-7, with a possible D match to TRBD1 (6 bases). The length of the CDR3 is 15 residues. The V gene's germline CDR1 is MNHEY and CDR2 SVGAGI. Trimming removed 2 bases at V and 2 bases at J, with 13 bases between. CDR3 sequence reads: CASSYDGTPTYEQYF. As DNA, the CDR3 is TGTGCCAGCAGTTACGATGGGACACCGACCTACGAGCAGTACTTC.

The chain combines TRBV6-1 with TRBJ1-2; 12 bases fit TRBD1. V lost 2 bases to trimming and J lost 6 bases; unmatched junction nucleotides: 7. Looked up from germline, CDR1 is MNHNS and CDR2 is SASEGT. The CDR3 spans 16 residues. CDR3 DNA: TGTGCCAGCAGTGAAACCTCCGGGACAGGGGGCGATGGCTACACCTTC. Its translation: CASSETSGTGGDGYTF.

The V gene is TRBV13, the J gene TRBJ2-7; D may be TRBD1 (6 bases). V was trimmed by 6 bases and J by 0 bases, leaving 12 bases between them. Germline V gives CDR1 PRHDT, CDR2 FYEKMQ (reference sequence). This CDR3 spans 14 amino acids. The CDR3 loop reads CASSTGGSSYEQYF. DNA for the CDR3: TGTGCCAGCAGTACTGGGGGCAGCTCCTACGAGCAGTACTTC.

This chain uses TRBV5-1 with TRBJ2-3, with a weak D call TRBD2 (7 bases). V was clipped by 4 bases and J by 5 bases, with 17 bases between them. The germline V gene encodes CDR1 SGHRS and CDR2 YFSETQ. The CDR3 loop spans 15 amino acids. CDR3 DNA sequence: TGCGCCAGCAGCCCGGATGGGGGGGCAGGAGATACGCAGTATTTT. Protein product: CASSPDGGAGDTQYF.

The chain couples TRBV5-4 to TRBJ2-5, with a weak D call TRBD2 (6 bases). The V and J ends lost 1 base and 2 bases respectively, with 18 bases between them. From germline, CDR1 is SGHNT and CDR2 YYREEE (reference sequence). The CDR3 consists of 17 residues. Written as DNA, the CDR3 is TGTGCCAGCAGCTTGAGCAAGGAGGAGGGCCTACAAGAGACCCAGTACTTC. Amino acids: CASSLSKEEGLQETQYF.

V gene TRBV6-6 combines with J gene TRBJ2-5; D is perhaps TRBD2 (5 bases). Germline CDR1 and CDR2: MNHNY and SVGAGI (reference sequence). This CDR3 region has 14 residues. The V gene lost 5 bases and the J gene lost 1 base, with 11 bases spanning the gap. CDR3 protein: CASSGERFQETQYF. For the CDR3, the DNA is TGTGCCAGCAGTGGAGAGCGGTTCCAAGAGACCCAGTACTTC.